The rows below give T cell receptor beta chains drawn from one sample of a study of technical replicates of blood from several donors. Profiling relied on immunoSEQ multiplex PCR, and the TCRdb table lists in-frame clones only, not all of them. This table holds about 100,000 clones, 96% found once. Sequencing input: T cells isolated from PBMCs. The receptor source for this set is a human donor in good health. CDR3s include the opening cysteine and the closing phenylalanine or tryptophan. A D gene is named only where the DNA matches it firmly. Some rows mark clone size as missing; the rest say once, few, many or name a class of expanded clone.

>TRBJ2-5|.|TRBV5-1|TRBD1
TGCGCCAGCAGCTTAGGGGACAGGACTCTCCAAGAGACCCAGTACTTC
CASSLGDRTLQETQYF
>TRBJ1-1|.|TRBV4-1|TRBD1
TGCGCCAGCAGCCCCCCCATCTACGTACAGGGGGCCGCTGAAGCTTTCTTT
CASSPPIYVQGAAEAFF
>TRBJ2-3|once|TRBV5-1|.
TGCGCCAGCAGCTCAATGCGAGGAACCCTAGCTGGGACAGATACGCAGTATTTT
CASSSMRGTLAGTDTQYF
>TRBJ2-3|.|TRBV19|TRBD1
TGTGCCAGTAGTATCTTATTCGCCCTTCAAGGGGGCAGAACAGATACGCAGTATTTT
CASSILFALQGGRTDTQYF
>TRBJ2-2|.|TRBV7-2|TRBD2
TGTGCCAGCAGCTTCGGACTAGCGGGAGCCGGGGAGCTGTTTTTT
CASSFGLAGAGELFF
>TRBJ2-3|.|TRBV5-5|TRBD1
TGTGCCAGCAGCTGGACAGGGTCCCCAGATACGCAGTATTTT
CASSWTGSPDTQYF
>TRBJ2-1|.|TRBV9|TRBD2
TGTGCCAGCAGCGTCACGGGGGGAAGGAGCCACCCCTACAATGAGCAGTTCTTC
CASSVTGGRSHPYNEQFF
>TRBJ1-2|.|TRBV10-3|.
TGTGCCATCAGTCGGTCGGACTATGGCTACACCTTC
CAISRSDYGYTF
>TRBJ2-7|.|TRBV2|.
TGTGCCAGCATAAGACAGGAGGACTACGAGCAGTACTTC
CASIRQEDYEQYF
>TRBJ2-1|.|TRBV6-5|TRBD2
TGTGCCAGCCAAGGGCTAGCGGGAGGTGAGCAGTTCTTC
CASQGLAGGEQFF
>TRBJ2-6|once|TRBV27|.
TGTGCCAGCAGTCCAATAGCTTCTGGGGCCAACGTCCTGACTTTC
CASSPIASGANVLTF
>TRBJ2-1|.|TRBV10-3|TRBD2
TGTGCCATCCGGGGGGAGATCGACAATGAGCAGTTCTTC
CAIRGEIDNEQFF
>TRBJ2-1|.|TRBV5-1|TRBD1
TGCGCCAGCAGCTTGGTCCACAGGGGGCAAAGTCACAATGAGCAGTTCTTC
CASSLVHRGQSHNEQFF
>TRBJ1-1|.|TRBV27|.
TGTGCCAGCAGAAGCGACAGGTTCACTGAAGCTTTCTTT
CASRSDRFTEAFF
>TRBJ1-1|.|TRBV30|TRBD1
TGTGCCTGGAAACGTAGGGCAGCCGGACAGGTTGAAGCTTTCTTT
CAWKRRAAGQVEAFF
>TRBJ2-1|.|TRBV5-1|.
TGCGCCAGCAGCACCTCCGCGACAGATATTCACAATGAGCAGTTCTTC
CASSTSATDIHNEQFF
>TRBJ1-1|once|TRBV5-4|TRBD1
TGTGCCAGCAGCTCACGACAGGGGGGGGACACTGAAGCTTTCTTT
CASSSRQGGDTEAFF
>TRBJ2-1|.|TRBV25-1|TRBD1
TGTGCCAGCAGTGCGACACAGGGGCGGGTTAGCAATGAGCAGTTCTTC
CASSATQGRVSNEQFF
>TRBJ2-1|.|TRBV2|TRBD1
TGTGCCAGCAGAACCGGGACAGGAGGTTACAATGAGCAGTTCTTC
CASRTGTGGYNEQFF
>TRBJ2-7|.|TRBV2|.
TGTGCCAGCAGTGAGGAGGTGGTAGTTGTCGAGCAGTACTTC
CASSEEVVVVEQYF